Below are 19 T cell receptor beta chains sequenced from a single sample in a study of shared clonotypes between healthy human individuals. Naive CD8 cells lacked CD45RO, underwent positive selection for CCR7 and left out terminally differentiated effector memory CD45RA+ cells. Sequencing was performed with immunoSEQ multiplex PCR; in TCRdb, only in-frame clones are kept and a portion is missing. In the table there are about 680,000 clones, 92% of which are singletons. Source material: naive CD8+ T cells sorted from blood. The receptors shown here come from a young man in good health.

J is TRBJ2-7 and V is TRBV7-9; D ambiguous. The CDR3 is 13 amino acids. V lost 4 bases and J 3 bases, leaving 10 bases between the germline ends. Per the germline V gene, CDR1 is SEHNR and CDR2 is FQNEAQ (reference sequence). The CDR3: CASSSSSLYEQYF. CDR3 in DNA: TGTGCCAGCAGCTCGTCCAGCCTCTACGAGCAGTACTTC.

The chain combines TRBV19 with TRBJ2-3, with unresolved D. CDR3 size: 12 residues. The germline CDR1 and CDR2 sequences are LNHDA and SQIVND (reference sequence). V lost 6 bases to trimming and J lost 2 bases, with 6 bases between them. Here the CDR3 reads CASSPDTDTQYF. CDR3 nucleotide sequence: TGTGCCAGTAGCCCGGACACAGATACGCAGTATTTT.

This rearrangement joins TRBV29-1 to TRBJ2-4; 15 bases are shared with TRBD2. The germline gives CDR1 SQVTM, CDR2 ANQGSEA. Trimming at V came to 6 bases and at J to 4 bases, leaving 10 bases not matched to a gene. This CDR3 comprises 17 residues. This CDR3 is CSVEGLAGGRLKNIQYF. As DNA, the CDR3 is TGCAGCGTAGAGGGACTAGCGGGAGGCCGACTTAAAAACATTCAGTACTTC.

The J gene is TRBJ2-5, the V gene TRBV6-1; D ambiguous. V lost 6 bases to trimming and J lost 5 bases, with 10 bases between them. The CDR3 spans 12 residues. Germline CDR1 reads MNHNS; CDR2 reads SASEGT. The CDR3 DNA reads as TGTGCCAGCAGGCAGGATAACGAGACCCAGTACTTC. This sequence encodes CASRQDNETQYF.

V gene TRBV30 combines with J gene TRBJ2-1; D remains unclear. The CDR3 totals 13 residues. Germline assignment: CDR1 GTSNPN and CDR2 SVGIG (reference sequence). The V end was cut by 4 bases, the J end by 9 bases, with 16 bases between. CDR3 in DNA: TGTGCCTGGACCGTTGGCCGGAAGGGTGAGCAGTTCTTC. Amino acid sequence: CAWTVGRKGEQFF. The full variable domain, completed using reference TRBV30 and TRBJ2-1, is SQTIHQWPATLVQPVGSPLSLECTVEGTSNPNLYWYRQAAGRGLQLLFYSVGIGQISSEVPQNLSASRPQDRQFILSSKKLLLSDSGFYLCAWTVGRKGEQFFGPGTRLTVL.

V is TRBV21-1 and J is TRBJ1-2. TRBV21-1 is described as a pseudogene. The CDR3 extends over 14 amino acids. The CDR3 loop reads CASTQRGAVYGYTF. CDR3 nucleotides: TGTGCCAGCACCCAGCGGGGGGCGGTCTATGGCTACACCTTC.

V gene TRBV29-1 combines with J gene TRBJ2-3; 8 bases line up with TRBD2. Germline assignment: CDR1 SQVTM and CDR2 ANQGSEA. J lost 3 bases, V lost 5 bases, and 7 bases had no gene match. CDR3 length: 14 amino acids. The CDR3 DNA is TGCAGCGTTCCCAGGGGACTAGATACAGATACGCAGTATTTT. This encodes CSVPRGLDTDTQYF.

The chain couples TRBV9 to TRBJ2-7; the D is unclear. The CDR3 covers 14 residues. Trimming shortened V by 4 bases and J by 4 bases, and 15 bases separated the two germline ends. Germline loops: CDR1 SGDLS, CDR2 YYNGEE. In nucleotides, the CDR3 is TGTGCCAGCAGCCCCGTCGGAGATCTGTACGAGCAGTACTTC. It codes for CASSPVGDLYEQYF.

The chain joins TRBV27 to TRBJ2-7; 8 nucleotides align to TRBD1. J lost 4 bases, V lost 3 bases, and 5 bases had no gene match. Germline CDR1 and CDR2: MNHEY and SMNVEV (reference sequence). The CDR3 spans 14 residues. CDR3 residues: CASSFGQGVYEQYF. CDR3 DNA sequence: TGTGCCAGCAGTTTCGGACAGGGCGTTTACGAGCAGTACTTC.

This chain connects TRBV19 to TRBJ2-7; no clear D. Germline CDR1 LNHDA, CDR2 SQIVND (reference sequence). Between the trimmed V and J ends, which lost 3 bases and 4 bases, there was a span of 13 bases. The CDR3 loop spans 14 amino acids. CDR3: CASSIGIMGYEQYF. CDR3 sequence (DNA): TGTGCCAGTAGTATTGGGATCATGGGTTACGAGCAGTACTTC.

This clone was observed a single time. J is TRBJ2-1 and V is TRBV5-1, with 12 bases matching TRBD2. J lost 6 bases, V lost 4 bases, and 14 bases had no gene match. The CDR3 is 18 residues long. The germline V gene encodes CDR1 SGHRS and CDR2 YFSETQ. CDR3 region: CASSPPRRTSGKFNEQFF. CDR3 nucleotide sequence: TGCGCCAGCAGCCCCCCCCGCAGGACTAGCGGGAAGTTCAATGAGCAGTTCTTC.

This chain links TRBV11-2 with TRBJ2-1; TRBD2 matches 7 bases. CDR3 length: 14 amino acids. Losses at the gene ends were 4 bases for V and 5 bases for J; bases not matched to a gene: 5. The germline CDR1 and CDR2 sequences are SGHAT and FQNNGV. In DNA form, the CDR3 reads TGTGCCAGCAGCTCCGCCGCGGGGGACAATGAGCAGTTCTTC. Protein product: CASSSAAGDNEQFF.

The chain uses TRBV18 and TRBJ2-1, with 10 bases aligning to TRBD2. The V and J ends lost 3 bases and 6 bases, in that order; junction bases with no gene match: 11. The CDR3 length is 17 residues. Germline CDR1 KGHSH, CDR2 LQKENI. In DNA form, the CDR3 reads TGTGCCAGCTCACCGACTCCGGGACTAGCGAGAATCAATGAGCAGTTCTTC. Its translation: CASSPTPGLARINEQFF.

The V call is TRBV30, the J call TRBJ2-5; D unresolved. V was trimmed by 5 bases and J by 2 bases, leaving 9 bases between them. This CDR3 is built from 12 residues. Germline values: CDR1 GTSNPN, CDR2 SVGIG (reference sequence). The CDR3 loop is CAWQEVQETQYF. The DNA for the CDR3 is TGTGCCTGGCAAGAGGTGCAAGAGACCCAGTACTTC.

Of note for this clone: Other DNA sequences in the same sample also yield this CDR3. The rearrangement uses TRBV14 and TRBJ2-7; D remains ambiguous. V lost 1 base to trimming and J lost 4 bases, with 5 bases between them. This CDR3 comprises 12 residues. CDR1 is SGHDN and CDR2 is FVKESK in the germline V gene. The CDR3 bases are TGTGCCAGCAGCCAAGTGAGTTACGAGCAGTACTTC. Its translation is CASSQVSYEQYF.

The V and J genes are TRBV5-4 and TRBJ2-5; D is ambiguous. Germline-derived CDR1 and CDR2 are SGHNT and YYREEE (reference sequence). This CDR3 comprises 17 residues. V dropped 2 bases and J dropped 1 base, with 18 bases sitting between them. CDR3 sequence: CASSLKAGSYTQETQYF. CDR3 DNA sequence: TGTGCCAGCAGCTTAAAAGCCGGGTCCTACACCCAAGAGACCCAGTACTTC.

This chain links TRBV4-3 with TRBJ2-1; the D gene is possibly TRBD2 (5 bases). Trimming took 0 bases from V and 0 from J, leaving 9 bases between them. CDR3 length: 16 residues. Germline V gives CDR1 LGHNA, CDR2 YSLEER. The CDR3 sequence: CASSQDRGLSYNEQFF. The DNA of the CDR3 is TGCGCCAGCAGCCAAGACCGGGGTCTCTCCTACAATGAGCAGTTCTTC.

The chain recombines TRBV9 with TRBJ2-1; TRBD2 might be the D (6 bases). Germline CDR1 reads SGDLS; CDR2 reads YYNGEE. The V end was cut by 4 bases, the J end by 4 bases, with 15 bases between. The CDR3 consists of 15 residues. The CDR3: CASSPPPGLYNEQFF. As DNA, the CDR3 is TGTGCCAGCAGCCCCCCTCCGGGACTTTACAATGAGCAGTTCTTC.

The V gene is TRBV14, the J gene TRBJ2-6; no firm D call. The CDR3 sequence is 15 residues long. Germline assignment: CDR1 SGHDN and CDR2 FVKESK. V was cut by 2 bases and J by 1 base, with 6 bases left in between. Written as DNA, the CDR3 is TGTGCCAGCAGCCAAATGTCTTCTGGGGCCAACGTCCTGACTTTC. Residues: CASSQMSSGANVLTF.